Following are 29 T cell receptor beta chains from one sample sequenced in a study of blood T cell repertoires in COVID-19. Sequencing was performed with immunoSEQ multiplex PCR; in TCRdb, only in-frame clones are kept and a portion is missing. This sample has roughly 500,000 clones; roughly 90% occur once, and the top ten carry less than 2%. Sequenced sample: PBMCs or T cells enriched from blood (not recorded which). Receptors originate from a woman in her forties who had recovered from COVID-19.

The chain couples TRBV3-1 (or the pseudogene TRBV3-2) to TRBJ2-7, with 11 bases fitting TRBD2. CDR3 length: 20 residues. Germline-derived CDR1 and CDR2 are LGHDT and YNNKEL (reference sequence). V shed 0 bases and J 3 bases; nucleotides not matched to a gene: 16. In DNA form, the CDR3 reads TGTGCCAGCAGCCAAGAACTTTCCACCTACTTAGCGGGAGGGCTCTACGAGCAGTACTTC. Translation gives CASSQELSTYLAGGLYEQYF.

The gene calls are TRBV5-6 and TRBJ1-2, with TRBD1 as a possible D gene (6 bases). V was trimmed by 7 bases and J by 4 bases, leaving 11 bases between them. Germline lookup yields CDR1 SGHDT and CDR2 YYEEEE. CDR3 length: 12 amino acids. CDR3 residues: CASSQGTYGYTF. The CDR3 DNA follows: TGTGCCAGCTCTCAGGGGACCTATGGCTACACCTTC.

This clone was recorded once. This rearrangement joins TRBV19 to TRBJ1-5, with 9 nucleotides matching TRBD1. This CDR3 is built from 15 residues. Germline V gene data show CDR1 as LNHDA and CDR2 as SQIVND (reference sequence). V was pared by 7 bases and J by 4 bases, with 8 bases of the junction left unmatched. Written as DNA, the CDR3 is TGTGCCAGTACCTCGGGACAGGGTACAAATCAGCCCCAGCATTTT. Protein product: CASTSGQGTNQPQHF.

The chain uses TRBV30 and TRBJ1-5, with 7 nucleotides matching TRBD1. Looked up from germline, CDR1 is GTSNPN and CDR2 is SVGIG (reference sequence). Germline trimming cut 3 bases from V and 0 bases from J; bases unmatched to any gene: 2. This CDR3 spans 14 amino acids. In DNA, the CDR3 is TGTGCCTGGAGCCGGGACAGTAGCAATCAGCCCCAGCATTTT. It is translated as CAWSRDSSNQPQHF.

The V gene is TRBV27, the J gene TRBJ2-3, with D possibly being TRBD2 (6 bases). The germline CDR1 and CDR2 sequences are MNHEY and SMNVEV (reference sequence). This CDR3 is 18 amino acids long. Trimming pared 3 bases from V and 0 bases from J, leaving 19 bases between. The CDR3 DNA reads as TGTGCCAGCAGTTTCTCCGGGTGGCTAGCGCAGAGCACAGATACGCAGTATTTT. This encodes CASSFSGWLAQSTDTQYF.

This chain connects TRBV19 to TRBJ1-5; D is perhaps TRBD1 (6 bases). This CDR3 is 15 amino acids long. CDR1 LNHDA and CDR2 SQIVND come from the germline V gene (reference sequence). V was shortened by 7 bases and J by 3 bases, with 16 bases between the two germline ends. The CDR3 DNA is TGTGCCAGTACTCTAGGGGGGGGCCCCAATCAGCCCCAGCATTTT. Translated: CASTLGGGPNQPQHF.

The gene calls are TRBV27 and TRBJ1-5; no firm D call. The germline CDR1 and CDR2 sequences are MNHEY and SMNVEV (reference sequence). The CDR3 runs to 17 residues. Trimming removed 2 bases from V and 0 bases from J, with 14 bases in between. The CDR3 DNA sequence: TGTGCCAGCAGTTTAATTGGGCCAGTCTTTAGCAATCAGCCCCAGCATTTT. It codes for CASSLIGPVFSNQPQHF.

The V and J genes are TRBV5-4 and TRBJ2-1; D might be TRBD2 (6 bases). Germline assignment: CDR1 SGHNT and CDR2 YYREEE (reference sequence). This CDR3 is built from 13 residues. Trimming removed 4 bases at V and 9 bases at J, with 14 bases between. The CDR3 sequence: CASSGDSLVEQFF. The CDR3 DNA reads TGTGCCAGCAGCGGGGACTCATTGGTTGAGCAGTTCTTC.

CDR3 bases: TGCGCCAGCAGCCCTGTACAGGGGTCTCAGCCCCAGCATTTT. Residues: CASSPVQGSQPQHF. The chain links TRBV5-1 to TRBJ1-5; 7 positions agree with TRBD1. CDR1 is SGHRS, CDR2 YFSETQ, per germline. With V trimmed by 4 bases and J by 6 bases, 7 bases remained unmatched. The CDR3 is 14 residues long. Full variable domain (outside the CDR3, taken from reference TRBV5-1 and TRBJ1-5): KAGVTQTPRYLIKTRGQQVTLSCSPISGHRSVSWYQQTPGQGLQFLFEYFSETQRNKGNFPGRFSGRQFSNSRSEMNVSTLELGDSALYLCASSPVQGSQPQHFGDGTRLSIL.

The CDR3 nucleotides are TGTGCCAGCAGCCAACGCGTCGGGACAGGGTTTACCTACGAGCAGTACTTC. Translating it yields CASSQRVGTGFTYEQYF. This chain links TRBV3-1 (or the pseudogene TRBV3-2) with TRBJ2-7; 9 positions match TRBD1. The CDR3 runs to 17 residues. The V gene's germline CDR1 is LGHDT and CDR2 YNNKEL (reference sequence). V trimming: 2 bases; J trimming: 2 bases; junction bases outside the gene matches: 10.

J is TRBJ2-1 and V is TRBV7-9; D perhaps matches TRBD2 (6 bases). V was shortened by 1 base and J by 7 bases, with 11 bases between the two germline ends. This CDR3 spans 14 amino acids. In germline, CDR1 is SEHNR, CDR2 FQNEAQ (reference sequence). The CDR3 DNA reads TGTGCCAGCAGCTTAGTTGCGACTAGGAATGAGCAGTTCTTC. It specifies CASSLVATRNEQFF.

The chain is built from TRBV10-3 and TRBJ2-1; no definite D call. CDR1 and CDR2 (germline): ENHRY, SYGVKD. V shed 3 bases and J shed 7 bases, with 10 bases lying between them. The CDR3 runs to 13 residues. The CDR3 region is CAISETRANEQFF. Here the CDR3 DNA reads TGTGCCATCAGTGAAACGAGAGCAAATGAGCAGTTCTTC.

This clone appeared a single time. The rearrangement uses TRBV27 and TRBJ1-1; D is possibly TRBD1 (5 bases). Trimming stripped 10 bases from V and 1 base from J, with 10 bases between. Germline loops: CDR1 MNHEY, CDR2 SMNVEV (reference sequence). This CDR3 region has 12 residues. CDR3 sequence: CATYDRNTEAFF. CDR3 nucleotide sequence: TGTGCCACCTATGACAGGAACACTGAAGCTTTCTTT.

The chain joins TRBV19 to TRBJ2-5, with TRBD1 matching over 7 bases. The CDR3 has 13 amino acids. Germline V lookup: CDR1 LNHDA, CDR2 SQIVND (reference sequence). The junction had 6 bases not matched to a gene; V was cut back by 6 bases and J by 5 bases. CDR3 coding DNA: TGTGCCAGTAGCCTACAGGGACAGGAGACCCAGTACTTC. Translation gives CASSLQGQETQYF.

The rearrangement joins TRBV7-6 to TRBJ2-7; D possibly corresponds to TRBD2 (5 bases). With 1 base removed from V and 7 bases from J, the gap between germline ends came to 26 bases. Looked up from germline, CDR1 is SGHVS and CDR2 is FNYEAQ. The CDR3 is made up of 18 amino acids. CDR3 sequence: CASSLDLWSVGSTGEQYF. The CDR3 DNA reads TGTGCCAGCAGCTTAGACCTTTGGAGTGTAGGGTCGACGGGAGAGCAGTACTTC.

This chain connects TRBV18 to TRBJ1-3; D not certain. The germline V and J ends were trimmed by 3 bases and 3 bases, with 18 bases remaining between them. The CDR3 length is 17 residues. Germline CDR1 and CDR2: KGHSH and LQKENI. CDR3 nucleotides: TGTGCCAGCTCACCCTCCGCCGGAGGGCGTGTTGGAAACACCATATATTTT. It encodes CASSPSAGGRVGNTIYF.

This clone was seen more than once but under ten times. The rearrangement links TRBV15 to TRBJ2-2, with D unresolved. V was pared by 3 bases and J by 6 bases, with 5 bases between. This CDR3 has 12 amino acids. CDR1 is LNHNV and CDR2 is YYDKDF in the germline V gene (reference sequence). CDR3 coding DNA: TGTGCCACCAGCAGCGTTGCCGGGGAGCTGTTTTTT. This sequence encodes CATSSVAGELFF.

The CDR3 sequence is CASSQEGGRRQETQYF. CDR3 nucleotides: TGCGCCAGCAGCCAAGAAGGCGGGAGACGTCAAGAGACCCAGTACTTC. The chain uses TRBV4-3 and TRBJ2-5; 7 bases are shared with TRBD2. Germline V CDR1 and CDR2: LGHNA, YSLEER. CDR3 length: 16 residues. V trimming: 0 bases; J trimming: 2 bases; junction bases outside the gene matches: 6.

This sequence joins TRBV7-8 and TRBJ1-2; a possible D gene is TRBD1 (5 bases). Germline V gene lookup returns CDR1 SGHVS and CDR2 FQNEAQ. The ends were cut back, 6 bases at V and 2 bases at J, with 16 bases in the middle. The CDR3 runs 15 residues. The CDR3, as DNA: TGTGCCAGCAGTCTCCGTCGGGGGACCAACTATGGCTACACCTTC. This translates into CASSLRRGTNYGYTF.

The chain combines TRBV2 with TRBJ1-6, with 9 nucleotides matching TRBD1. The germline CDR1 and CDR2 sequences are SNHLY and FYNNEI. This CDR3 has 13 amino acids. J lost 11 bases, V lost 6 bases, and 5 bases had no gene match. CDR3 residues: CASRGQGSTPLHF. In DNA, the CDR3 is TGTGCCAGCAGGGGACAGGGATCTACACCCCTCCACTTT.

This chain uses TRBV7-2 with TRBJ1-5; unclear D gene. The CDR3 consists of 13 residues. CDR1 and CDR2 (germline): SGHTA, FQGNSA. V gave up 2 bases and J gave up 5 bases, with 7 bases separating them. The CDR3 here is CASSLRSDQPQHF. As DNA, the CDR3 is TGTGCCAGCAGCTTACGGAGTGATCAGCCCCAGCATTTT.

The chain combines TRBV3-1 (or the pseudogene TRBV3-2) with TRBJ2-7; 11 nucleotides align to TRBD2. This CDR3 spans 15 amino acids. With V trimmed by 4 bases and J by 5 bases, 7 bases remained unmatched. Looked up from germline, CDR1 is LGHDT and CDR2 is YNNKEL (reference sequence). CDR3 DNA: TGTGCCAGCAGCCGTACTAGCGGGAGCCTTAACGAGCAGTACTTC. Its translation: CASSRTSGSLNEQYF.

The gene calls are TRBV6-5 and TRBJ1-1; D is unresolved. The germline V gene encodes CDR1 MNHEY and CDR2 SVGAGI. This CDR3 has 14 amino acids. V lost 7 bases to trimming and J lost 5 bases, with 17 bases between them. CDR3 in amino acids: CASNPIGRETEAFF. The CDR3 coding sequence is TGTGCCAGCAACCCCATCGGGAGAGAAACTGAAGCTTTCTTT.

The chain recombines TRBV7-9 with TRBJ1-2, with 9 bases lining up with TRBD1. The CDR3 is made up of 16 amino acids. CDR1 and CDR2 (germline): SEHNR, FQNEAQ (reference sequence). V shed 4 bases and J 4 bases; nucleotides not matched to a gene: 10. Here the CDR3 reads CASSYPRDRESYGYTF. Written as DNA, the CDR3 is TGTGCCAGCAGCTACCCCCGGGACAGGGAGAGCTATGGCTACACCTTC.

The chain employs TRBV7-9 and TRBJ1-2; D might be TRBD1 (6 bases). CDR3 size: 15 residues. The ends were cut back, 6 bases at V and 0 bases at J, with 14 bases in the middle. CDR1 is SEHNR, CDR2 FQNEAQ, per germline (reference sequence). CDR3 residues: CASSSWTEPNYGYTF. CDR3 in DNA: TGTGCCAGCAGTTCCTGGACAGAACCTAACTATGGCTACACCTTC. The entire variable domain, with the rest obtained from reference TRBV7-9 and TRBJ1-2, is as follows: DTGVSQNPRHKITKRGQNVTFRCDPISEHNRLYWYRQTLGQGPEFLTYFQNEAQLEKSRLLSDRFSAERPKGSFSTLEIQRTEQGDSAMYLCASSSWTEPNYGYTFGSGTRLTVV.

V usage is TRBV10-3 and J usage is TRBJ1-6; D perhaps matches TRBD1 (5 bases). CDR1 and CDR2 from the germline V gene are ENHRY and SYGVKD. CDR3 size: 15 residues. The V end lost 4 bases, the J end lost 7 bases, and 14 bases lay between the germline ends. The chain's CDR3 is CAISGSGHENSPLHF. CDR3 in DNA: TGTGCCATCAGTGGTTCAGGGCACGAGAATTCACCCCTCCACTTT.

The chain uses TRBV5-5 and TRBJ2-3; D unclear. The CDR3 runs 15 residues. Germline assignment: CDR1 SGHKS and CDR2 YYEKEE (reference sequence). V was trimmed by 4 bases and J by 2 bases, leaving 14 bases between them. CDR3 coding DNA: TGTGCCAGCAGCCCTTCTACCGCTCTCACAGATACGCAGTATTTT. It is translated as CASSPSTALTDTQYF.

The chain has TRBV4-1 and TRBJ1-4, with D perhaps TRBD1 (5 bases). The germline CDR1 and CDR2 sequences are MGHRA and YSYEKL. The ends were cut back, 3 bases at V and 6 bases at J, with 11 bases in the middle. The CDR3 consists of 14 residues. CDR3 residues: CASSQPRGYEKLFF. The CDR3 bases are TGCGCCAGCAGCCAGCCAAGGGGATATGAAAAACTGTTTTTT.

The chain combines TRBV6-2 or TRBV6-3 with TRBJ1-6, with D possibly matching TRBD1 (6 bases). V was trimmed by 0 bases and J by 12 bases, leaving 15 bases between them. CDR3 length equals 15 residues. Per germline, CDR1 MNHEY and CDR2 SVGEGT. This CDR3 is CASSYSGGSRGPLHF. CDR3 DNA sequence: TGTGCCAGCAGTTACTCAGGGGGTTCTCGTGGACCCCTCCACTTT.